This T cell receptor beta chain appears in the sequencing data of a study of regulatory T cells in long-lasting Graves disease. Findings and limits, study-wide: TCR diversity was lower in persistent Graves' patients than in newly diagnosed ones. Study of thyroid tissue was not done, with only peripheral blood studied.

The time point is: newly diagnosed GD, antithyroid drugs for less than 3 months. Making the TCR library involved RNA that had been extracted from PBMCs. This clonotype was seen ten or more times. Its antigen is unknown. The CDR3 consists of 18 residues. From germline, CDR1 is SGHRS and CDR2 YFSETQ. Trimming stripped 0 bases from V and 4 bases from J, with 21 bases between. Building of the TCR beta libraries involved iRepertoire HTBI primers and Arm-PCR of CDR3 regions. TCRdb analysed the multiplex PCR reads with MiXCR anew, one entry per CDR3 protein. The table records hundreds of thousands of distinct CDR3 sequences, roughly 17% of them present only once. The data were also submitted as part of a second study, on T cells in Graves' hyperthyroidism and ophthalmopathy. That source reports: RT-PCR in the first round (using the HTBI primer set) targeted the TCR CDR3. Stable hyperthyroidism was told apart from ophthalmopathy by a model built on 13 V-J features.

The receptor comes from a woman aged 25 to 39 with Graves disease. This sequence joins TRBV5-1 and TRBJ2-3; D is perhaps TRBD2 (7 bases). The specimen comprised peripheral blood mononuclear cells (PBMCs), sampled at new diagnosis, from a patient treated with antithyroid drugs. CDR3 DNA: TGCGCCAGCAGCTTGGTAATGTGGGGGGGCGCGGAAGCAGATACGCAGTATTTT. Translation: CASSLVMWGGAEADTQYF.